This record looks at one T cell receptor (beta chain) sequence and its context. Its antigen remains unknown. The sample belongs to a study of sequential checkpoint blockade in melanoma. Study at large: Patients were randomized 1:1 to nivolumab-then-ipilimumab or ipilimumab-then-nivolumab first-line. Matched biopsies came pretreatment and at week 13 for about 24 patients.

Whole-study results and caveats: About 30 times likelier clinical benefit followed increased tumor T-cell fraction and clonality.

Treatment in this sample: randomized to nivolumab then ipilimumab (arm A) or the reverse (arm B). This table comes from immunoSEQ multiplex PCR, and its TCRdb copy is limited to in-frame clones, with some not included. The sample has fewer than 9,500 clones; less than 25% are singletons. Between the trimmed V and J ends, which lost 8 bases and 6 bases, there was a span of 14 bases. CDR3 size: 13 residues. Germline values: CDR1 KGHSH, CDR2 LQKENI. The clonotype originates from a human donor with melanoma. The starting material was tumor tissue (inferred from file names), obtained from a patient given nivolumab and ipilimumab in sequence. The J gene is TRBJ1-5, the V gene TRBV18, with a weak D call TRBD1 (6 bases). The CDR3 bases are TGTGCCAGCGCGGGGGGGCAGGTTCAGCCCCAGCATTTT. Amino acid sequence: CASAGGQVQPQHF.